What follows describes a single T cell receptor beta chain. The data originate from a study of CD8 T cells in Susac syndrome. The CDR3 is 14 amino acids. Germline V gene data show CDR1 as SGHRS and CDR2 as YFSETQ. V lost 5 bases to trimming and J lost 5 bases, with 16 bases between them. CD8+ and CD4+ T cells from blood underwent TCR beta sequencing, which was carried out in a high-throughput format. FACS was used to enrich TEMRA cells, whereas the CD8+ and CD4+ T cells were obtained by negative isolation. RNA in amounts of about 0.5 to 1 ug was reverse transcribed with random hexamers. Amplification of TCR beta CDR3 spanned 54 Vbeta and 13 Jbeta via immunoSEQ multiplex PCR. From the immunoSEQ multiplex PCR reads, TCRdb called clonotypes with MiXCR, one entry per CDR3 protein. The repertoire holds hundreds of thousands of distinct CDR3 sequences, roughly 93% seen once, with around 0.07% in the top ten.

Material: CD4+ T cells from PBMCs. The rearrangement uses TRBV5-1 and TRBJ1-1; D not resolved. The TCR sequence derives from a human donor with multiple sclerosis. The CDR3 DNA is TGCGCCAGCAGGGAATGGGGTCCAGAAACTGAAGCTTTCTTT. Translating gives CASREWGPETEAFF. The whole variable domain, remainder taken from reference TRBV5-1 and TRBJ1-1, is KAGVTQTPRYLIKTRGQQVTLSCSPISGHRSVSWYQQTPGQGLQFLFEYFSETQRNKGNFPGRFSGRQFSNSRSEMNVSTLELGDSALYLCASREWGPETEAFFGQGTRLTVV.